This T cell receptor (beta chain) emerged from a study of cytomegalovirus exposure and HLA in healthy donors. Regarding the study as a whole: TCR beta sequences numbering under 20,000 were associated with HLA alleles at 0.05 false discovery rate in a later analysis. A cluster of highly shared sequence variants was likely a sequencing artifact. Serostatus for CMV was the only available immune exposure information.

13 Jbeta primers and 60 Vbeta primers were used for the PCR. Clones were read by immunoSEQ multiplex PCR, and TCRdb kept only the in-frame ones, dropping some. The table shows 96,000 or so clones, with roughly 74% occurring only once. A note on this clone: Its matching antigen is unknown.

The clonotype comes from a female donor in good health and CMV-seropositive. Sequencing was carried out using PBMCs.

The CDR3 coding sequence is TGCGCCAGCAGCTTGGTTAGCTCCTACGAGCAGTACTTC. Translating it yields CASSLVSSYEQYF. This chain uses TRBV5-1 with TRBJ2-7; D unclear. The CDR3 is made up of 13 amino acids. CDR1 and CDR2 (germline): SGHRS, YFSETQ. V was pared by 0 bases and J by 0 bases, with 4 bases between.